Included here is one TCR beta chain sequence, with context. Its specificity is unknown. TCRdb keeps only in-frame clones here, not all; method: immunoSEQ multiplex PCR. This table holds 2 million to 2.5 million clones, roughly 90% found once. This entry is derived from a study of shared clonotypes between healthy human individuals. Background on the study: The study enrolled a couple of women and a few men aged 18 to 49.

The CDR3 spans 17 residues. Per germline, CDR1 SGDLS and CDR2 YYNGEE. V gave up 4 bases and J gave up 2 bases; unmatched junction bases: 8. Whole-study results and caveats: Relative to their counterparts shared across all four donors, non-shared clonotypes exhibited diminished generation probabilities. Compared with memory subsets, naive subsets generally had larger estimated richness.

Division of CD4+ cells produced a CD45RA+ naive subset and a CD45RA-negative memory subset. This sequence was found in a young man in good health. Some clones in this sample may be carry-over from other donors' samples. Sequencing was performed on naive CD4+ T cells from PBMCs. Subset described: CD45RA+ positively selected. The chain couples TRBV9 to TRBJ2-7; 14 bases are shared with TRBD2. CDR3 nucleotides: TGTGCCAGCAGCCGGGGACTAGCGGGAGTTATCCCCTACGAGCAGTACTTC. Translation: CASSRGLAGVIPYEQYF.